This T cell receptor (beta chain) was documented in a study of OX40 agonist ivuxolimab in advanced cancers. Across the whole study: At 0.01 to 10 mg/kg, ivuxolimab was administered intravenously to patients every 2 weeks. Dose-escalation patients suffered from hepatocellular carcinoma, melanoma, renal cell or head and neck cancer. Whole-study findings and limits: CD4+ and CD8+ T cells in blood underwent clonal expansion by week 6 at 0.1 to 3.0 mg/kg. Expanded clones were, on average, more numerous in CD8+ T cells than in CD4+.

This table comes from immunoSEQ multiplex PCR, and its TCRdb copy is limited to in-frame clones, with some not included. Seen here are around 80,000 clones, 75% to 90% observed once, and the top ten hold 2.4%. Of note for this clone: Its target is unknown.

The sample in question was CD4+ or CD8+ T cells sorted from blood, obtained in a trial of the OX40 agonist ivuxolimab. The sequence came from an adult with an advanced solid tumor such as melanoma, head and neck, liver or kidney cancer.

CDR3 nucleotide sequence: TGTGCCAGCAGCTTAGGAGGTCACTTAAAAGAGACCCAGTACTTC. Its translation: CASSLGGHLKETQYF. This sequence joins TRBV11-2 and TRBJ2-5; unclear D gene. The V and J ends lost 1 base and 3 bases respectively, with 12 bases between them. Per the germline V gene, CDR1 is SGHAT and CDR2 is FQNNGV. This CDR3 is 15 amino acids long.